Listed below are T cell receptor beta chains from one sample, sequenced in a study of cytomegalovirus exposure and HLA in healthy donors. TCRdb's table, derived via immunoSEQ multiplex PCR, lists solely in-frame clones and lacks some. The sample holds 110,000 or so clones, around 77% seen once. The specimen sequenced was PBMCs. Receptors originate from a woman aged 30 to 39 in good health and CMV-seropositive. Each CDR3 is given with its conserved first and last residue. D genes are given only for firm matches. A row's size may be missing; if present it is once, few, many or a size class.

V gene,clone size,J gene,D gene,CDR3 DNA,CDR3 protein
TRBV6-5,few,TRBJ1-1,-,TGTGCCAGCAGTGCCAGTGGGAACACTGAAGCTTTCTTT,CASSASGNTEAFF
TRBV7-8,-,TRBJ2-5,TRBD2,TGTGCCAGCAGCCTAGGATTAGCGGGGGGGATGCAAGAGACCCAGTACTTC,CASSLGLAGGMQETQYF
TRBV5-1,once,TRBJ1-1,TRBD1,TGCGCCAGCAGCTTGGATCCAGGGGGTAAGACTGAAGCTTTCTTT,CASSLDPGGKTEAFF
TRBV7-9,-,TRBJ2-1,-,TGTTCCAGCAGCCCCGTAGCGAGTAATGAGCAGTTCTTC,CSSSPVASNEQFF
TRBV7-6,-,TRBJ2-3,TRBD1,TGTGCCAGCAGCTTTACAGGGGCTGATACGCAGTATTTT,CASSFTGADTQYF
TRBV6-4,few,TRBJ2-3,-,TGTGCCAGCACCCGGGACTCCAGCACAGATACGCAGTATTTT,CASTRDSSTDTQYF
TRBV6-1,-,TRBJ1-4,-,TGTGCCAGCAGTGAAAGGACGAGGGATGAAAAACTGTTTTTT,CASSERTRDEKLFF
TRBV9,-,TRBJ1-2,-,TGTGCCAGCAGCGGGGTACTAGCTTACGGGTATGGCTACACCTTC,CASSGVLAYGYGYTF
TRBV19,-,TRBJ2-7,-,TGTGCCAGTAATTCCGATACCTACGAGCAGTACTTC,CASNSDTYEQYF
TRBV6-5,-,TRBJ1-1,-,TGTGCCAGCAGTTATCGACAGTACTCTGGTCGTGATGAAGCTTTCTTT,CASSYRQYSGRDEAFF